This TCR beta chain was retrieved from a study of T cell responses to AZD1222 COVID-19 vaccine. Study results and caveats: Elevations in Spike-specific TCR breadth and depth followed administration of two AZD1222 doses. White British donors predominated, females outnumbered males, and clonal diversity was possibly underestimated.

Profiling relied on immunoSEQ multiplex PCR, and the TCRdb table lists in-frame clones only, not all of them. The table includes over 110,000 clones, roughly 93% detected once. CDR1 SQVTM and CDR2 ANQGSEA come from the germline V gene. The germline V and J ends were trimmed by 4 bases and 4 bases, with 13 bases remaining between them. CDR3 length equals 13 residues. On this clone: Its antigen is not known.

The sequence was collected from an adult who received the AZD1222 COVID-19 vaccine. V gene TRBV29-1 combines with J gene TRBJ1-1, with no clear D. The input for sequencing was peripheral blood, taken 28 days after the second AZD1222 dose. The CDR3 DNA reads TGCAGCGTTGGGTCCCTGCGGGGCACTGAAGCTTTCTTT. Encoded protein: CSVGSLRGTEAFF.